This entry lists 10 T cell receptor beta chains sequenced from one sample in a study of shared clonotypes between healthy human individuals. Generated by immunoSEQ multiplex PCR, the TCRdb table keeps only in-frame clones and is missing some. This table holds roughly 720,000 clones, about 92% found once. The material sequenced was memory CD8+ T cells from PBMCs. Subset defined: CD45RO+ cells pooled with CCR7-negative TemRA cells. The receptor set was obtained from a man aged 18 to 30 in good health. Some clones in this sample may be carry-over from other donors' samples.

The rearrangement joins TRBV27 to TRBJ2-7; TRBD1 agrees at 7 bases. Germline lookup yields CDR1 MNHEY and CDR2 SMNVEV (reference sequence). V shed 8 bases, J shed 7 bases, and the junction held 11 bases outside the gene matches. The CDR3 spans 13 residues. The CDR3 reads CASSRQGPTEQYF. CDR3 nucleotide sequence: TGTGCCAGCTCTAGACAGGGTCCGACTGAGCAGTACTTC.

The V gene is TRBV19, the J gene TRBJ2-7; possible D gene TRBD2, 5 bases. The CDR3 consists of 14 residues. CDR1 is LNHDA, CDR2 SQIVND, per germline (reference sequence). Between the trimmed V and J ends, which lost 3 bases and 5 bases, there was a span of 14 bases. The CDR3 DNA follows: TGTGCCAGTAGTATGAGGGCCGCTAGGGACGAGCAGTACTTC. Its translation is CASSMRAARDEQYF.

The CDR3 here is CASSFGQGGVYGYTF. In nucleotides, the CDR3 is TGTGCCAGCAGCTTCGGACAGGGAGGGGTATATGGCTACACCTTC. The chain has TRBV13 and TRBJ1-2; 8 bases are a match to TRBD1. V lost 3 bases, J lost 5 bases, and 8 bases stayed unmatched. Germline CDR1 is PRHDT and CDR2 is FYEKMQ (reference sequence). The CDR3 consists of 15 residues. Together with reference TRBV13 and TRBJ1-2, the CDR3 gives the full variable domain: AAGVIQSPRHLIKEKRETATLKCYPIPRHDTVYWYQQGPGQDPQFLISFYEKMQSDKGSIPDRFSAQQFSDYHSELNMSSLELGDSALYFCASSFGQGGVYGYTFGSGTRLTVV.

Comment on this clone: This sample also contains other DNA sequences that code for the same CDR3. This sequence joins TRBV30 and TRBJ1-5; tentatively, D is TRBD1 (6 bases). Trimming cost V 0 bases and J 4 bases, with 7 bases left between them. This CDR3 region has 13 residues. Germline V CDR1 and CDR2: GTSNPN, SVGIG (reference sequence). CDR3 sequence (DNA): TGTGCCTGGAGTGTAGGGGGGAATCAGCCCCAGCATTTT. This gives the protein CAWSVGGNQPQHF.

The chain recombines TRBV29-1 with TRBJ2-1; possible D gene TRBD2, 5 bases. Germline V gene sequence: CDR1 SQVTM, CDR2 ANQGSEA. This CDR3 is built from 14 residues. Trimming left V 4 bases short and J 2 bases short, with 12 bases between. CDR3 bases: TGCAGCGTTGCCGGGGAAGGAGCCTACAATGAGCAGTTCTTC. Translated, it gives CSVAGEGAYNEQFF.

The V call is TRBV7-9, the J call TRBJ2-7, with 11 bases identical to TRBD2. Losses at the gene ends were 1 base for V and 0 bases for J; bases not matched to a gene: 2. This CDR3 has 16 amino acids. Germline V gene lookup returns CDR1 SEHNR and CDR2 FQNEAQ (reference sequence). This chain's CDR3 is CASSLGLAGLSYEQYF. CDR3 sequence (DNA): TGTGCCAGCAGCTTAGGACTAGCGGGGCTCTCCTACGAGCAGTACTTC.

The CDR3 DNA reads as TGCGCCAGCAGCCGTGCTAGCGGTTACAATGAGCAGTTCTTC. It codes for CASSRASGYNEQFF. This chain connects TRBV5-1 to TRBJ2-1; TRBD2 aligns across 7 bases. The CDR3 is 14 residues long. V lost 4 bases to trimming and J lost 4 bases; unmatched junction nucleotides: 5. The germline V gene has CDR1 SGHRS and CDR2 YFSETQ.

The CDR3 nucleotides read TGTGCCTGGAGTGTAGGGGGCCGGGTAGACACCATATATTTT. Amino acids: CAWSVGGRVDTIYF. V usage is TRBV30 and J usage is TRBJ1-3, with 7 bases matching TRBD1. The CDR3 has 14 amino acids. CDR1 is GTSNPN and CDR2 is SVGIG in the germline V gene (reference sequence). V dropped 0 bases and J dropped 8; count of bases not matched to a gene: 7.

V gene TRBV19 combines with J gene TRBJ2-2; 7 bases are shared with TRBD1. There are 17 residues in the CDR3. J was trimmed by 3 bases and V by 6 bases; bases with no gene match: 13. Germline values: CDR1 LNHDA, CDR2 SQIVND (reference sequence). In DNA, the CDR3 is TGTGCCAGTAGCCCCATTAATTACAGGGGAGACACCGGGGAGCTGTTTTTT. It codes for CASSPINYRGDTGELFF.

This clone was counted many times. The CDR3 loop reads CASSLGQGDYEQYF. CDR3 DNA sequence: TGCGCCAGCAGCTTGGGGCAGGGGGACTACGAGCAGTACTTC. This chain links TRBV5-1 with TRBJ2-7; 7 bases align to TRBD1. The V gene's germline CDR1 is SGHRS and CDR2 YFSETQ. After removal of 0 bases from V and 3 bases from J, the junction contained 3 bases not matched to a gene. There are 14 residues in the CDR3.